This TCR beta chain comes out of a study of blood T cell repertoires in COVID-19. Overall study context: Acute and convalescent COVID-19 specimens originated in the United States, Italy and Spain.

The CDR3 length is 14 residues. The germline V gene has CDR1 SGDLS and CDR2 YYNGEE. V trimming: 4 bases; J trimming: 11 bases; junction bases outside the gene matches: 8. Repertoires were generated with immunoSEQ multiplex PCR, while TCRdb's copy carries only in-frame clones and drops some. The sample has 200,000 to 300,000 clones; around four fifths are singletons. The TCR comes from a middle-aged man with acute or convalescent COVID-19. The sample taken for sequencing was peripheral blood. The V call is TRBV9, the J call TRBJ1-6; 8 bases are a match to TRBD1. Here the CDR3 reads CASSSGQGAAPLHF. The CDR3 coding sequence is TGTGCCAGCAGCTCAGGACAGGGTGCTGCACCCCTCCACTTT.